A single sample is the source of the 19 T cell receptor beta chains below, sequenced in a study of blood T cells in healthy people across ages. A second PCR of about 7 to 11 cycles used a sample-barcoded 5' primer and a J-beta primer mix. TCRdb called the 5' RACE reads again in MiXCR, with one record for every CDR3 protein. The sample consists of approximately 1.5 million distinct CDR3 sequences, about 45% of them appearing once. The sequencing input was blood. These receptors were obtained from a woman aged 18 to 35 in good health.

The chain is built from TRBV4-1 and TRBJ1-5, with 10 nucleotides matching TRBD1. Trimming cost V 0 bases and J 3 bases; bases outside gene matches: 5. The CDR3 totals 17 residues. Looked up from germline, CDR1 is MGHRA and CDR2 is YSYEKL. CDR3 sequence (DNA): TGCGCCAGCAGCCAAGAGGGGGGACAGGGGAACAATCAGCCCCAGCATTTT. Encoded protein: CASSQEGGQGNNQPQHF.

The CDR3 sequence: CASSKSSSGGLSDTQYF. Written as DNA, the CDR3 is TGTGCCAGCAGTAAATCCTCTAGCGGGGGGCTGTCAGATACGCAGTATTTT. This chain joins TRBV25-1 and TRBJ2-3, with 11 bases fitting TRBD2. The CDR3 spans 17 residues. The germline gives CDR1 MGHDK, CDR2 SYGVNS. Trimming cost V 5 bases and J 4 bases; bases outside gene matches: 11.

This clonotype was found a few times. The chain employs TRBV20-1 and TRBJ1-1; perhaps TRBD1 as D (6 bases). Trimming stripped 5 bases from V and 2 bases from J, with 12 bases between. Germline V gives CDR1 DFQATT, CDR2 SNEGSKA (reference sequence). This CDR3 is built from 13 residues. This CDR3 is CSARRGSNTEAFF. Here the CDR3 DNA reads TGCAGTGCTCGGAGGGGGAGTAACACTGAAGCTTTCTTT.

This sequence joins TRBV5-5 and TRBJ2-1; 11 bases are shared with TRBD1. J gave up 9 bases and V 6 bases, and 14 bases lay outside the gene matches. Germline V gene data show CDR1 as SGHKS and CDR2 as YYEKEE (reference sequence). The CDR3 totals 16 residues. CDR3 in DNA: TGTGCCAGCACCTCGCTTGCCGGGACAGGGGGAGCTGAGCAGTTCTTC. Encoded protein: CASTSLAGTGGAEQFF.

The CDR3 nucleotides read TGTGCCAGCAGTTTACAGGGAGGGTTTGAAGCTTTCTTT. It translates to CASSLQGGFEAFF. The chain joins TRBV27 to TRBJ1-1; D might be TRBD1 (5 bases). The CDR3 contains 13 residues. V gave up 2 bases and J gave up 7 bases, with 11 bases separating them. The germline V gene has CDR1 MNHEY and CDR2 SMNVEV (reference sequence).

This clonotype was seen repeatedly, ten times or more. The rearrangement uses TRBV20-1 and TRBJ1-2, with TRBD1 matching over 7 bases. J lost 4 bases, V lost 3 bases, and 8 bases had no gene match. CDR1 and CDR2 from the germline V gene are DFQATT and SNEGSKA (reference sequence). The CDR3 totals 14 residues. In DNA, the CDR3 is TGCAGTGCTAGCAGTACAGGGGTGGGCTATGGCTACACCTTC. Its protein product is CSASSTGVGYGYTF.

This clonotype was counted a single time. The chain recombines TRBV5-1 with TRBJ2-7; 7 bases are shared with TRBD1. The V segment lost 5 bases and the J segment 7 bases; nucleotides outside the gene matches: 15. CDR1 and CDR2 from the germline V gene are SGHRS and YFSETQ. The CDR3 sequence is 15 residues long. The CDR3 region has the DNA TGCGCCAGCAGACTGGGGACAGTCCCCTACAATGAGCAGTACTTC. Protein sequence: CASRLGTVPYNEQYF.

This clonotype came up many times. The CDR3 protein is CASSLTGYYNEQFF. In DNA form, the CDR3 reads TGTGCCAGCAGCTTAACAGGGTACTACAATGAGCAGTTCTTC. This chain joins TRBV5-6 and TRBJ2-1, with D possibly matching TRBD1 (6 bases). This CDR3 is built from 14 residues. The V gene's germline CDR1 is SGHDT and CDR2 YYEEEE. The V end was cut by 2 bases, the J end by 3 bases, with 9 bases between.

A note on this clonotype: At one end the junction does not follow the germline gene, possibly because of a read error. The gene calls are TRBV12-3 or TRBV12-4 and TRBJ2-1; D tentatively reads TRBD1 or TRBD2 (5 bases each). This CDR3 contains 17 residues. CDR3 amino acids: CASSLDAWGFSYKEQFF. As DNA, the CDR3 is TGTGCCAGCAGTTTAGATGCTTGGGGGTTCTCCTACAAGGAGCAGTTCTTC.

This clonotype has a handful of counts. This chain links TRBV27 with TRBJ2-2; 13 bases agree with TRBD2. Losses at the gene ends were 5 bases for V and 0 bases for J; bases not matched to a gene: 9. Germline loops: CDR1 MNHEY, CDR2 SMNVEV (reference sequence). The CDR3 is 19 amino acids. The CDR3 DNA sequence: TGTGCCAGCAGTCCTCCAACCGGACTAGCGGGGGCGAACACCGGGGAGCTGTTTTTT. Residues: CASSPPTGLAGANTGELFF.

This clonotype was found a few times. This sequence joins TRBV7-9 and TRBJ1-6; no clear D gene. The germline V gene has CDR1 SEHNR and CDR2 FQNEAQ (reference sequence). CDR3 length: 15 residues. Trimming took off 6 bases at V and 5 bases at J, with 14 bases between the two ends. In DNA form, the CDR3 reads TGTGCCAGCAGTCTAATGTCTGCGGATAATTCACCCCTCCACTTT. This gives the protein CASSLMSADNSPLHF. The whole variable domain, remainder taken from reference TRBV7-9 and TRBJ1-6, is DTGVSQNPRHKITKRGQNVTFRCDPISEHNRLYWYRQTLGQGPEFLTYFQNEAQLEKSRLLSDRFSAERPKGSFSTLEIQRTEQGDSAMYLCASSLMSADNSPLHFGNGTRLTVT.

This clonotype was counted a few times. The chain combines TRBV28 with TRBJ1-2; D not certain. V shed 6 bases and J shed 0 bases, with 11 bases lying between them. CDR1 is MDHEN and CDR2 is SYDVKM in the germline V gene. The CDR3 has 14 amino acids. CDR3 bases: TGTGCCAGCAGCGCAAACCTAGCTAACTATGGCTACACCTTC. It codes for CASSANLANYGYTF.

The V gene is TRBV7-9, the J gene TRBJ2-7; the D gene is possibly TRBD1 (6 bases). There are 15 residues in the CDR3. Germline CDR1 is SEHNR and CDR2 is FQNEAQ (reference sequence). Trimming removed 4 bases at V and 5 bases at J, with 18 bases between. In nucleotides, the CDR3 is TGTGCCAGCAGCTCATCAGGGGATCATTGGGACGAGCAGTACTTC. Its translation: CASSSSGDHWDEQYF.

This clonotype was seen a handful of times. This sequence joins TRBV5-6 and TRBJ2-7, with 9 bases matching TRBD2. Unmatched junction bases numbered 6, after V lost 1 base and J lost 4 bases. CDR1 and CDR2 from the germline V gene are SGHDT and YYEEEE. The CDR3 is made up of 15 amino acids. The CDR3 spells CASSLQASGEYEQYF. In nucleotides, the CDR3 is TGTGCCAGCAGCTTGCAGGCTAGCGGGGAGTACGAGCAGTACTTC.

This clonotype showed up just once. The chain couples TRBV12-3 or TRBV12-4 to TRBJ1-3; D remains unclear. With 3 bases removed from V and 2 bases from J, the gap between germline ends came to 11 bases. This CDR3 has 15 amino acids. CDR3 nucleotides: TGTGCCAGCAGTTTTACGGGGATGACTGGAAACACCATATATTTT. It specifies CASSFTGMTGNTIYF.

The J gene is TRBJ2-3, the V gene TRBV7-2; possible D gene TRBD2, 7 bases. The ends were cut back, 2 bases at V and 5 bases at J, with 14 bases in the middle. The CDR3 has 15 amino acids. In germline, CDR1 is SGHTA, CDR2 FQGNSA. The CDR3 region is CASSLMGGPQDTQYF. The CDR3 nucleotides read TGTGCCAGCAGCTTAATGGGGGGGCCGCAAGATACGCAGTATTTT.

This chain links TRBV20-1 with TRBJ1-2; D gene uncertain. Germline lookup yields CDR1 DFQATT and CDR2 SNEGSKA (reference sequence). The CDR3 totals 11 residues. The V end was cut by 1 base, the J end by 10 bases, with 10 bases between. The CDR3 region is CSARGEVLYTF. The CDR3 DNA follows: TGCAGTGCTAGAGGGGAAGTTCTCTACACCTTC.

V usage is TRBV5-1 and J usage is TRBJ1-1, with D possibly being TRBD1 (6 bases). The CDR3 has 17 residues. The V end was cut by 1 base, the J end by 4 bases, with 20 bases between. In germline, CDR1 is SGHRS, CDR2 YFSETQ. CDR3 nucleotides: TGCGCCAGCAGCTTGATGGGGGGCGGTGTTTCAGGCACTGAAGCTTTCTTT. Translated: CASSLMGGGVSGTEAFF.

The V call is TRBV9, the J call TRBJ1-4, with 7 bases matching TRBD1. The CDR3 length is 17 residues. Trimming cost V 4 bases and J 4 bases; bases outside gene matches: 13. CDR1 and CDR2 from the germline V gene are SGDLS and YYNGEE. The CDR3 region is CASSPERGPNINEKLFF. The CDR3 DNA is TGTGCCAGCAGCCCAGAGAGGGGGCCCAATATTAATGAAAAACTGTTTTTT.